Below are 15 T cell receptor beta chains sequenced from a single sample in a study of blood T cell repertoires in COVID-19. The repertoire was sequenced with immunoSEQ multiplex PCR; TCRdb's copy has only in-frame clones and lacks some. The sample lists tens of thousands of clones, roughly nine tenths occurring once. Sequencing used peripheral blood. These receptors came from a woman older than 75 with acute or convalescent COVID-19.

This rearrangement joins TRBV7-8 to TRBJ2-1; D remains ambiguous. CDR1 and CDR2 from the germline V gene are SGHVS and FQNEAQ. This CDR3 has 13 amino acids. V was shortened by 5 bases and J by 9 bases, with 14 bases between the two germline ends. The CDR3 nucleotides are TGTGCCAGCAGCCCCGCACCTCGTAGTGAGCAGTTCTTC. It encodes CASSPAPRSEQFF. The full variable domain, completed using reference TRBV7-8 and TRBJ2-1, is GAGVSQSPRYKVAKRGQDVALRCDPISGHVSLFWYQQALGQGPEFLTYFQNEAQLDKSGLPSDRFFAERPEGSVSTLKIQRTQQEDSAVYLCASSPAPRSEQFFGPGTRLTVL.

The V gene is TRBV6-1, the J gene TRBJ2-2, with D uncertain. This CDR3 region has 18 residues. The germline V and J ends were trimmed by 2 bases and 3 bases, with 19 bases remaining between them. Germline assignment: CDR1 MNHNS and CDR2 SASEGT. The CDR3 sequence is CASSELSELTADTGELFF. CDR3 DNA sequence: TGTGCCAGCAGTGAACTTTCGGAGTTAACGGCAGACACCGGGGAGCTGTTTTTT.

J is TRBJ1-6 and V is TRBV5-4, with 10 bases that match TRBD1. CDR1 and CDR2 from the germline V gene are SGHNT and YYREEE (reference sequence). The CDR3 is made up of 16 amino acids. Unmatched junction bases numbered 8, after V lost 5 bases and J lost 6 bases. The CDR3 region is CASSSRTGGINSPLHF. The CDR3 bases are TGTGCCAGCAGTAGTAGGACAGGGGGGATTAATTCACCCCTCCACTTT. Combining the CDR3 with reference TRBV5-4 and TRBJ1-6 gives the whole variable domain ETGVTQSPTHLIKTRGQQVTLRCSSQSGHNTVSWYQQALGQGPQFIFQYYREEENGRGNFPPRFSGLQFPNYSSELNVNALELDDSALYLCASSSRTGGINSPLHFGNGTRLTVT.

The chain employs TRBV28 and TRBJ1-6, with D possibly being TRBD1 (5 bases). The CDR3 contains 14 residues. Germline assignment: CDR1 MDHEN and CDR2 SYDVKM. V was clipped by 6 bases and J by 4 bases, with 10 bases between them. The CDR3 DNA is TGTGCCAGCAGCAGGGTGGGGTATAATTCACCCCTCCACTTT. Amino acids: CASSRVGYNSPLHF.

DNA of the CDR3: TGTGCCAGCAGTGTTACAGGGGGGAGCACTGAAGCTTTCTTT. Amino acids: CASSVTGGSTEAFF. The V gene is TRBV2, the J gene TRBJ1-1; TRBD1 aligns across 8 bases. The CDR3 has 14 amino acids. Germline-derived CDR1 and CDR2 are SNHLY and FYNNEI. After removal of 4 bases from V and 4 bases from J, the junction contained 5 bases not matched to a gene.

This rearrangement joins TRBV5-1 to TRBJ2-7; 7 bases match TRBD1. The CDR3 is 16 amino acids. J lost 2 bases, V lost 4 bases, and 12 bases had no gene match. Germline V gene data show CDR1 as SGHRS and CDR2 as YFSETQ. CDR3 in DNA: TGCGCCAGCAGCCCCCTATCGACAGGGACAACCTACGAGCAGTACTTC. Amino acids: CASSPLSTGTTYEQYF.

The genes are TRBV15 and TRBJ1-2; 9 bases agree with TRBD1. From germline, CDR1 is LNHNV and CDR2 YYDKDF (reference sequence). The V segment lost 1 base and the J segment 7 bases; nucleotides outside the gene matches: 7. The CDR3 loop spans 15 amino acids. The DNA of the CDR3 is TGTGCCACCAGCAGAGGGGACAGGGACGCGGGTGGCTACACCTTC. It is translated as CATSRGDRDAGGYTF.

The chain has TRBV5-1 and TRBJ1-1; perhaps TRBD1 as D (6 bases). Germline V gene lookup returns CDR1 SGHRS and CDR2 YFSETQ. Between the trimmed V and J ends, which lost 6 bases and 3 bases, there was a span of 18 bases. This CDR3 region has 15 residues. CDR3 sequence (DNA): TGCGCCAGCACTTACCGGGGGGGCGCAGACACTGAAGCTTTCTTT. Its translation: CASTYRGGADTEAFF.

The chain has TRBV7-9 and TRBJ2-5, with D maybe TRBD2 (6 bases). Trimming pared 1 base from V and 4 bases from J, leaving 16 bases between. This CDR3 region has 16 residues. Germline loops: CDR1 SEHNR, CDR2 FQNEAQ (reference sequence). CDR3 residues: CASSLGGAGRRETQYF. The CDR3 nucleotides read TGTGCCAGCAGCTTAGGAGGTGCGGGGAGGAGAGAGACCCAGTACTTC.

Written as DNA, the CDR3 is TGTGCCAGCAGTTACCCCCCCCGGGGGAACACTGAAGCTTTCTTT. Its protein is CASSYPPRGNTEAFF. The genes are TRBV6-6 and TRBJ1-1; D remains ambiguous. The germline V gene encodes CDR1 MNHNY and CDR2 SVGAGI (reference sequence). The V gene lost 2 bases and the J gene lost 1 base, with 11 bases spanning the gap. The CDR3 has 15 amino acids.

The V gene is TRBV5-1, the J gene TRBJ1-1; 7 positions agree with TRBD1. V gave up 4 bases and J gave up 5 bases; unmatched junction bases: 8. The germline CDR1 and CDR2 sequences are SGHRS and YFSETQ. This CDR3 region has 14 residues. CDR3 in amino acids: CASSLRTGETEAFF. CDR3 nucleotide sequence: TGCGCCAGCAGCCTAAGGACAGGAGAAACTGAAGCTTTCTTT.

This clone was counted once. The genes are TRBV14 and TRBJ2-7; D unclear. The CDR3 sequence is 14 residues long. Germline V CDR1 and CDR2: SGHDN, FVKESK. Trimming took 1 base from V and 0 from J, leaving 7 bases between them. CDR3 DNA: TGTGCCAGCAGCCAAGTACCTAGCTCCTACGAGCAGTACTTC. This gives the protein CASSQVPSSYEQYF.

The V gene is TRBV6-1, the J gene TRBJ1-2; weak D call: TRBD1 (6 bases). Germline-derived CDR1 and CDR2 are MNHNS and SASEGT. There are 14 residues in the CDR3. V shed 0 bases and J shed 8 bases, with 13 bases lying between them. CDR3: CASSEARGGGGYTF. CDR3 sequence (DNA): TGTGCCAGCAGTGAAGCGAGGGGGGGTGGAGGCTACACCTTC.

V gene TRBV10-3 combines with J gene TRBJ2-3; the match to TRBD2 covers 9 bases. V trimming: 4 bases; J trimming: 4 bases; junction bases outside the gene matches: 6. The CDR3 contains 15 residues. Germline V gene lookup returns CDR1 ENHRY and CDR2 SYGVKD. CDR3 sequence: CAISAASGEADTQYF. The CDR3, as DNA: TGTGCCATCAGTGCAGCTAGCGGGGAGGCAGATACGCAGTATTTT.

The CDR3 DNA reads as TGTGCCAGCAGTTATCGACAAGGGAGGAATTCACCCCTCCACTTT. Its translation: CASSYRQGRNSPLHF. The chain uses TRBV6-2 or TRBV6-3 and TRBJ1-6; no clear D gene. Trimming removed 3 bases at V and 7 bases at J, with 13 bases between. Germline V gene sequence: CDR1 MNHEY, CDR2 SVGEGT. The CDR3 totals 15 residues.